The 14 T cell receptor beta chains below were found in one sample sequenced in a study of T cell responses to AZD1222 COVID-19 vaccine. Assay used: immunoSEQ multiplex PCR; TCRdb lists only in-frame clones, some missing. The data hold under 200,000 clones, with around 93% observed a single time. The material sequenced was peripheral blood, taken on day 0 of AZD1222 vaccination. The receptors here all came from an adult in good health.

The chain employs TRBV28 and TRBJ2-7, with D perhaps TRBD1 (6 bases). Trimming removed 6 bases from V and 5 bases from J, with 11 bases in between. Germline CDR1 MDHEN, CDR2 SYDVKM. The CDR3 length is 12 residues. The CDR3 sequence: CASSLGQNEQYF. The DNA of the CDR3 is TGTGCCAGCAGCCTAGGACAGAACGAGCAGTACTTC. Supplemented by reference TRBV28 and TRBJ2-7, the full variable domain reads DVKVTQSSRYLVKRTGEKVFLECVQDMDHENMFWYRQDPGLGLRLIYFSYDVKMKEKGDIPEGYSVSREKKERFSLILESASTNQTSMYLCASSLGQNEQYFGPGTRLTVT.

The gene calls are TRBV6-5 and TRBJ2-7; D possibly uses TRBD1 or TRBD2 (7 bases each). Per the germline V gene, CDR1 is MNHEY and CDR2 is SVGAGI. This CDR3 is built from 15 residues. V lost 5 bases, J lost 1 base, and 15 bases lay in between. In DNA, the CDR3 is TGTGCCAGCAGTCGGCACAGGGGAGGGTCCTACGAGCAGTACTTC. Translation: CASSRHRGGSYEQYF.

The V gene is TRBV7-3, the J gene TRBJ2-1, with 7 bases identical to TRBD2. V gave up 3 bases and J gave up 5 bases; unmatched junction bases: 4. CDR1 and CDR2 (germline): SGHTA, FQGTGA. The CDR3 runs to 14 residues. The CDR3 protein is CASSFGLVHNEQFF. The CDR3 DNA reads as TGTGCCAGCAGCTTCGGACTAGTTCACAATGAGCAGTTCTTC.

The chain carries TRBV5-1 and TRBJ2-7; 11 bases line up with TRBD2. The CDR3 runs 14 residues. With V trimmed by 7 bases and J by 4 bases, 7 bases remained unmatched. Germline V gene lookup returns CDR1 SGHRS and CDR2 YFSETQ. CDR3 sequence: CASGPGTSGYEQYF. In nucleotides, the CDR3 is TGCGCCAGCGGACCCGGGACTAGCGGTTACGAGCAGTACTTC. Full variable domain (remainder filled in from reference TRBV5-1 and TRBJ2-7): KAGVTQTPRYLIKTRGQQVTLSCSPISGHRSVSWYQQTPGQGLQFLFEYFSETQRNKGNFPGRFSGRQFSNSRSEMNVSTLELGDSALYLCASGPGTSGYEQYFGPGTRLTVT.

The gene calls are TRBV18 and TRBJ1-1; no reliable D call. In germline, CDR1 is KGHSH, CDR2 LQKENI. The CDR3 loop spans 13 amino acids. V lost 1 base and J 1 base, leaving 4 bases between the germline ends. CDR3 DNA: TGTGCCAGCTCACCACTGTCGAACACTGAAGCTTTCTTT. Amino acid sequence: CASSPLSNTEAFF.

The chain uses TRBV19 and TRBJ2-2; D is uncertain. Germline V gives CDR1 LNHDA, CDR2 SQIVND (reference sequence). This CDR3 spans 17 amino acids. Trimming removed 1 base from V and 1 base from J, with 13 bases in between. CDR3 loop: CASSIAIWQLNTGELFF. The CDR3 bases are TGTGCCAGTAGTATAGCTATCTGGCAGCTGAACACCGGGGAGCTGTTTTTT.

This chain uses TRBV3-1 (or the pseudogene TRBV3-2) with TRBJ2-7; 9 bases map to TRBD1. Germline-derived CDR1 and CDR2 are LGHDT and YNNKEL (reference sequence). V trimming: 4 bases; J trimming: 3 bases; junction bases outside the gene matches: 7. The CDR3 length is 15 residues. The CDR3 coding sequence is TGTGCCAGCAGCCGAGGCCGGGACAGGGTCTACGAGCAGTACTTC. Encoded protein: CASSRGRDRVYEQYF.

This clone was counted many times. The gene calls are TRBV6-1 and TRBJ1-1; D uncertain. The CDR3 extends over 11 amino acids. Germline V gene lookup returns CDR1 MNHNS and CDR2 SASEGT. The V end lost 3 bases, the J end lost 11 bases, and 10 bases lay between the germline ends. DNA for the CDR3: TGTGCCAGCAGTGAGGGCGTGCAGGCTTTCTTT. Encoded protein: CASSEGVQAFF.

The J gene is TRBJ1-4, the V gene TRBV15; D unclear. Germline loops: CDR1 LNHNV, CDR2 YYDKDF (reference sequence). The CDR3 extends over 12 amino acids. The ends were cut back, 1 base at V and 7 bases at J, with 4 bases in the middle. The CDR3 loop reads CATSRVAEKLFF. CDR3 bases: TGTGCCACCAGCAGAGTGGCTGAAAAACTGTTTTTT.

The V gene is TRBV7-9, the J gene TRBJ1-1; TRBD1 is a possible D gene (5 bases). With 3 bases removed from V and 3 bases from J, the gap between germline ends came to 8 bases. Germline-derived CDR1 and CDR2 are SEHNR and FQNEAQ (reference sequence). The CDR3 length is 13 residues. CDR3 sequence: CASSLAGDTEAFF. The CDR3 DNA follows: TGTGCCAGCAGCTTGGCGGGGGACACTGAAGCTTTCTTT.

The CDR3 coding sequence is TGTGCCAGTCGGCAGGGGCCTAGCAATCAGCCCCAGCATTTT. Amino acid sequence: CASRQGPSNQPQHF. The gene calls are TRBV19 and TRBJ1-5, with D perhaps TRBD1 (6 bases). This CDR3 comprises 14 residues. V was shortened by 8 bases and J by 0 bases, with 11 bases between the two germline ends. Germline-derived CDR1 and CDR2 are LNHDA and SQIVND (reference sequence). The whole variable domain, filled in from reference TRBV19 and TRBJ1-5, reads DGGITQSPKYLFRKEGQNVTLSCEQNLNHDAMYWYRQDPGQGLRLIYYSQIVNDFQKGDIAEGYSVSREKKESFPLTVTSAQKNPTAFYLCASRQGPSNQPQHFGDGTRLSIL.

The V and J genes are TRBV18 and TRBJ2-2; D call uncertain. The germline V and J ends were trimmed by 3 bases and 1 base, with 6 bases remaining between them. CDR1 KGHSH and CDR2 LQKENI come from the germline V gene. CDR3 size: 14 residues. CDR3 sequence reads: CASSPRRNTGELFF. The CDR3, as DNA: TGTGCCAGCTCACCGCGACGGAACACCGGGGAGCTGTTTTTT.

The chain carries TRBV9 and TRBJ1-3; tentatively, D is TRBD1 (5 bases). CDR3 length: 16 amino acids. Germline V gene sequence: CDR1 SGDLS, CDR2 YYNGEE. The V end was cut by 0 bases, the J end by 2 bases, with 12 bases between. The CDR3 region is CASSVAGRGPGNTIYF. The DNA for the CDR3 is TGTGCCAGCAGCGTAGCTGGTAGGGGCCCTGGAAACACCATATATTTT.

The chain links TRBV7-2 to TRBJ2-2; D unresolved. Trimming took off 4 bases at V and 0 bases at J, with 6 bases between the two ends. Germline CDR1 SGHTA, CDR2 FQGNSA. CDR3 length: 14 amino acids. The CDR3: CASSYSANTGELFF. For the CDR3, the DNA is TGTGCCAGCAGCTATTCCGCGAACACCGGGGAGCTGTTTTTT.